This T cell receptor beta chain was recorded in a study of T cells in Graves' hyperthyroidism and ophthalmopathy. The wider study: Peripheral blood sampling occurred at initial diagnosis, before any treatment. Points from the study as a whole: Ophthalmopathy was identified by the model a median approximately 6.9 months ahead of onset.

Patients showing uncontrolled infection, other autoimmune disease, pregnancy or lactation were ineligible. It was around 10 ml of fresh peripheral blood that supplied the PBMCs. TCR beta CDR3 regions were amplified from RNA transcripts. The study used the HTBI primer set for a first-round RT-PCR of the TCR CDR3. TCRdb used MiXCR to reprocess the multiplex PCR reads, holding one entry per CDR3 protein. The data show some 490,000 distinct CDR3 sequences, roughly 15% seen once. The CDR3 is made up of 11 amino acids. The V end was cut by 7 bases, the J end by 5 bases, with 7 bases between. Per germline, CDR1 MNHNS and CDR2 SASEGT. On this clonotype itself: What it binds is not known.

V usage is TRBV6-1 and J usage is TRBJ2-3; no clear D gene. This clonotype was obtained from a woman in her 30s with Graves' ophthalmopathy. Specimen: blood. The CDR3 region has the DNA TGTGCCAGCACCACGGGAGATACGCAGTATTTT. Protein sequence: CASTTGDTQYF.